The 15 T cell receptor beta chains below come from one sample, sequenced in a study of T cell clonality in common variable immunodeficiency. Study-level findings and limits: In common variable immunodeficiency, TCR beta chains reportedly carried fewer deletions and N-nucleotide insertions.

What these receptors recognize is not known. The protocol was immunoSEQ multiplex PCR, while the TCRdb copy is restricted to in-frame clones and leaves out a portion. Observed in the sample are about 33,000 clones, none of them singletons. What was sequenced was peripheral blood mononuclear cells. All receptors come from a human donor with common variable immunodeficiency.

A note on this clone: The sequenced fragment ends 3 residues before the CDR3 boundary, so the rest is inferred from the germline J gene. The V gene is TRBV2, the J gene TRBJ1-1; tentatively, D is TRBD1 (5 bases). The CDR3 has 13 amino acids. Germline CDR1 is SNHLY and CDR2 is FYNNEI. The chain's CDR3 is CASTTSPGVKAFF. The CDR3 bases that were read are TGTGCCAGCACCACTAGTCCGGGGGTCAAA.

Comments on this clone: The CDR3 extends 3 residues past the end of the read, so its final part is completed from the germline J gene. The V and J genes are TRBV7-9 and TRBJ1-6; maybe TRBD1 (5 bases). Germline assignment: CDR1 SEHNR and CDR2 FQNEAQ (reference sequence). The CDR3 has 14 residues. The V and J ends lost 1 base and 10 bases respectively, with 11 bases between them. The part of the CDR3 DNA that was read is TGTGCCAGCAGCTTAGGACAGCTAAAGTCACCC. It is translated as CASSLGQLKSP. The whole CDR3 protein reads CASSLGQLKSPLHF.

This clone was seen at least ten times. The CDR3 end lies 3 residues beyond the end of the read and is filled in from the germline J gene. The chain uses TRBV29-1 and TRBJ1-1; D unresolved. Germline loops: CDR1 SQVTM, CDR2 ANQGSEA. This CDR3 is 15 amino acids long. V gave up 4 bases and J gave up 6 bases, with 21 bases separating them. The sequenced CDR3 bases are TGCAGCGTTGTAGACCTTCCCCCGCTAGTGGCTGAA. It codes for CSVVDLPPLVAE. The complete CDR3 sequence is CSVVDLPPLVAEAFF.

This clone has just a few counts. The read falls 3 residues short of the CDR3 end, and the missing part is taken from the germline J gene. The chain is built from TRBV6-1 and TRBJ1-2; D gene unclear. Germline CDR1 MNHNS, CDR2 SASEGT. The V gene lost 6 bases and the J gene lost 4 bases, with 9 bases spanning the gap. This CDR3 comprises 12 residues. CDR3 bases read: TGTGCCAGCAGCGAACTCCTCTATGGC. This sequence encodes CASSELLYG. The whole CDR3 protein reads CASSELLYGYTF.

This CDR3 is CASSPRLGQGASEQFF. The DNA read from the CDR3 is TGTGCCAGCTCACCACGGTTAGGACAGGGGGCTAGTGAG. The chain carries TRBV18 and TRBJ2-1, with 11 nucleotides matching TRBD1. The sequenced fragment ends 3 residues before the CDR3 boundary, so the rest is inferred from the germline J gene. The CDR3 is 16 amino acids. Unmatched junction bases numbered 8, after V lost 1 base and J lost 9 bases. Germline CDR1 reads KGHSH; CDR2 reads LQKENI.

This clone was seen ten or more times. The CDR3 end is not reached by the read, which stops 3 residues before it; the germline J gene fills it in. The J gene is TRBJ1-1, the V gene TRBV20-1; 12 bases are a match to TRBD1. Germline V gene data show CDR1 as DFQATT and CDR2 as SNEGSKA (reference sequence). The CDR3 runs to 16 residues. V was pared by 6 bases and J by 4 bases, with 12 bases of the junction left unmatched. The CDR3 DNA, read in part, is TGCAGTGCCCTAATCGGGACAGGGGGCCTAGGCACTGAA. It codes for CSALIGTGGLGTE. The full CDR3 sequence reads CSALIGTGGLGTEAFF.

This clone was counted many times. The read terminates 3 residues ahead of where the CDR3 ends, so the germline J gene completes it. The chain is built from TRBV20-1 and TRBJ1-2; weak D call: TRBD1 (5 bases). CDR3 length: 14 amino acids. V lost 0 bases, J lost 3 bases, and 11 bases lay in between. The germline V gene encodes CDR1 DFQATT and CDR2 SNEGSKA (reference sequence). CDR3 protein: CSAREGPGDYGYTF. The covered CDR3 bases are TGCAGTGCTAGAGAGGGGCCGGGAGACTATGGC.

This clone has at least ten counts. With the read ending 3 residues before the CDR3 end, the germline J gene is used to fill in that end. This chain connects TRBV20-1 to TRBJ2-2, with a possible D match to TRBD1 (5 bases). Trimming took 3 bases from V and 4 from J, leaving 9 bases between them. The germline V gene has CDR1 DFQATT and CDR2 SNEGSKA (reference sequence). This CDR3 is 13 amino acids long. CDR3 amino acids: CSASLRATGELFF. Partial CDR3 DNA: TGCAGTGCTAGCCTCAGGGCCACCGGGGAG.

This clone was detected ten times or more. The DNA ends 3 residues before the CDR3 does, and the rest of the CDR3 is filled in from the germline J gene. The V gene is TRBV2, the J gene TRBJ2-1; maybe TRBD2 (6 bases). Trimming removed 5 bases from V and 8 bases from J, with 16 bases in between. CDR3 length: 14 residues. CDR1 and CDR2 from the germline V gene are SNHLY and FYNNEI. The CDR3 loop reads CASSLTRELDEQFF. The sequenced part of the CDR3 DNA is TGTGCCAGCAGTTTGACTAGAGAATTGGATGAG.

Of note for this clone: The sequence runs out 3 residues before the end of the CDR3; the remainder is reconstructed from the germline J gene. This chain links TRBV19 with TRBJ1-3; D is possibly TRBD1 (6 bases). Trimming left V 3 bases short and J 0 bases short, with 9 bases between. The CDR3 has 15 residues. Germline lookup yields CDR1 LNHDA and CDR2 SQIVND (reference sequence). The covered CDR3 bases are TGTGCCAGTAGTATCCAGGACAGCTCTGGAAACACC. It encodes CASSIQDSSGNT. The CDR3 in full is CASSIQDSSGNTIYF. Full variable domain (outside the CDR3, taken from reference TRBV19 and TRBJ1-3): DGGITQSPKYLFRKEGQNVTLSCEQNLNHDAMYWYRQDPGQGLRLIYYSQIVNDFQKGDIAEGYSVSREKKESFPLTVTSAQKNPTAFYLCASSIQDSSGNTIYFGEGSWLTVV.

On this clone itself: The read stops 3 residues short of the end of the CDR3; the missing end is completed from the germline J gene. The chain has TRBV7-2 and TRBJ1-1; D possibly corresponds to TRBD1 (5 bases). The germline CDR1 and CDR2 sequences are SGHTA and FQGNSA. The CDR3 is 13 amino acids. The CDR3 region is CASRNLPGLEAFF. The CDR3 bases that were read are TGTGCCAGCAGGAATCTGCCGGGACTAGAA.

As for this clone: Read coverage stops 3 residues before the CDR3 terminus; the germline J gene supplies the remainder. The rearrangement uses TRBV6-1 and TRBJ1-5; 9 nucleotides match TRBD1. J was trimmed by 5 bases and V by 4 bases; bases with no gene match: 3. Germline V gene sequence: CDR1 MNHNS, CDR2 SASEGT. The CDR3 is 14 residues long. Partial CDR3 DNA: TGTGCCAGCAGTGGGGGACAGGGTTATCAGCCC. Its protein is CASSGGQGYQP. From start to end, the CDR3 is CASSGGQGYQPQHF.

For this clone: Read coverage stops 3 residues before the CDR3 terminus; the germline J gene supplies the remainder. The V gene is TRBV2, the J gene TRBJ1-2; the match to TRBD1 covers 8 bases. The CDR3 loop spans 14 amino acids. Germline-derived CDR1 and CDR2 are SNHLY and FYNNEI. V trimming: 6 bases; J trimming: 2 bases; junction bases outside the gene matches: 5. The CDR3 bases that were read are TGTGCCAGCAGCCGGACAGGGAACAACTATGGC. This gives the protein CASSRTGNNYG. The full CDR3 protein reads CASSRTGNNYGYTF.

A remark on this clone: Read data end 3 residues before the CDR3 end; the end is taken from the germline J gene. The genes are TRBV19 and TRBJ1-4; TRBD1 might be the D (6 bases). There are 14 residues in the CDR3. V dropped 5 bases and J dropped 6 bases, with 13 bases sitting between them. Germline CDR1 and CDR2: LNHDA and SQIVND (reference sequence). CDR3 bases read: TGTGCCAGTAGTCAGGGGTTCGGGGATGAAAAA. This codes for CASSQGFGDEK. The whole CDR3 reads CASSQGFGDEKLFF.

Worth noting for this clone: The CDR3 end lies 3 residues beyond the end of the read and is filled in from the germline J gene. The rearrangement joins TRBV2 to TRBJ2-3; 9 bases fit TRBD1. This CDR3 region has 13 residues. The V gene's germline CDR1 is SNHLY and CDR2 FYNNEI. V dropped 7 bases and J dropped 5; count of bases not matched to a gene: 4. The chain's CDR3 is CASNNRGLDTQYF. Incomplete CDR3 DNA: TGTGCCAGCAATAACAGGGGGCTAGATACG.